This TCR beta chain was sequenced during a study of neurological immune-mediated disorders (dated by TCRdb to between 2017 and 2020). Study-wide context: Among the roughly 34 multiple sclerosis patients, relapsing-remitting MS was present in about 31 and secondary progressive MS was present in 3. Peripheral blood TCR-beta repertoires from patients with HTLV-I-associated myelopathy (HAM/TSP), patients with multiple sclerosis, and healthy controls were compared in the study using UMI-based sequencing. Alongside PBMC samples, the set of fewer than 110 TCR-beta libraries contained longitudinal samples, technical triplicates, and paired CD4+ and CD8+ T-cell subsets that had been sorted. Each longitudinal HAM/TSP and healthy donor was sampled at 3 time-points spaced at about 3-40 month intervals. The cohort comprised approximately 67 subjects: roughly 15 HAM/TSP patients, approximately 34 multiple sclerosis patients and 20 or so healthy controls. Overall study results and their limits: No clinical or MRI features were associated with the MS cluster, and the authors said that larger cohorts are needed. Repertoires from 18 of 34 MS patients were grouped by phylogenetic analysis into a cluster of related CDR3 sequences, suggesting a possible repertoire-level signature. No identical CDR3 amino acid sequences were shared among expanded clones across subjects, suggesting private TCR-beta repertoires in all groups. TCR clonal expansion was highest in HAM/TSP patients and lowest in MS patients, with MS patients falling below even healthy controls.

Reading the label with the study, this specimen's time point is: longitudinal time-point 2. For the unsorted PBMC libraries, 2 million PBMCs were stored in RNAlater at -80 degrees C until RNA extraction and were used to generate the libraries. Multiple sclerosis patients were enrolled in a US clinical protocol evaluating disease progression by magnetic resonance imaging. Peripheral blood underwent Ficoll-Hypaque density gradient centrifugation to isolate PBMCs, which were then cryopreserved in liquid nitrogen. The CDR3 starts with the cysteine, ends with the phenylalanine, and has 16 residues. CDR3 DNA only is kept here, 48 bases in frame from base 1. V has 5 bases trimmed and J has 7 bases trimmed; junction bases matching no gene number 11. To synthesize cDNA, template-switch 5'RACE was performed with a primer carrying a 10-nucleotide random unique molecular identifier so that each TCR transcript was tagged. Each sequencing run produced over 160 million TCR-beta sequences covering 15-18 subjects. Total RNA was extracted with the RNeasy kit. TCR-beta VDJ regions were amplified with primers for the TCR constant region and the 5'RACE anchor, using the KAPA Real-time Library Amplification kit. Sample indexes and Illumina adaptors were added in a first PCR, and a second PCR then increased library yield. After Ampure bead purification, the roughly 650 bp TCR product was size-selected on a 2% E-gel SizeSelection system. Library quality was checked on a Bioanalyzer, concentration was measured with Qubit, and libraries were quantified with the Kapa Library Quantification kit before pooling. An Illumina HiSeq 2500 was used to sequence the libraries paired-end at 2 x 150 bp. To increase sequence diversity, about 25-30% phiX was spiked into each library pool. In the original analysis: The UMI-based MiGEC pipeline processed quality-filtered reads and removed over 75% of raw TCR sequences during error correction. VDJ genes were aligned to IMGT germline references, and clonotypes were defined by unique CDR3 amino acid sequence plus V-J genes. VDJtools evaluated clonal expansion, Shannon diversity and CDR3 relatedness (CalcPairwiseDistances, ClusterSamples); CLCbio workbench built phylogenetic trees. Clones with at least 8 unique UMIs were defined as expanded, with this threshold being based on coefficient-of-variation modelling across technical triplicates. TCRdb reprocessed the public reads (quality trimming at Q25 with fastp, clone calling with MiXCR) and kept in-frame beta chains. Records with the same CDR3 protein are collapsed into one entry carrying the most frequent genes and DNA. The authors' filters were not applied to this entry. The sample has some 80,000 distinct CDR3 sequences on record, about 5.6% of them singletons. 6.5% to 9.5% of the sample belongs to the ten largest clones.

This clonotype was seen repeatedly, ten times or more. Its antigen is still unknown. Base-call qualities are not available, and no considerably larger clone is one nucleotide away. In this chain, TRBV12-3 or TRBV12-4 is recombined with TRBJ1-6; 7 junctional bases match TRBD1. The receptor's source is a woman aged 55 to 70 with multiple sclerosis. The sequenced sample consisted of PBMCs. The bases read TGTGCCAGCAGTCCCCCAGGGGGTGGGGGGAATTCACCCCTCCACTTT. Its protein is CASSPPGGGGNSPLHF.